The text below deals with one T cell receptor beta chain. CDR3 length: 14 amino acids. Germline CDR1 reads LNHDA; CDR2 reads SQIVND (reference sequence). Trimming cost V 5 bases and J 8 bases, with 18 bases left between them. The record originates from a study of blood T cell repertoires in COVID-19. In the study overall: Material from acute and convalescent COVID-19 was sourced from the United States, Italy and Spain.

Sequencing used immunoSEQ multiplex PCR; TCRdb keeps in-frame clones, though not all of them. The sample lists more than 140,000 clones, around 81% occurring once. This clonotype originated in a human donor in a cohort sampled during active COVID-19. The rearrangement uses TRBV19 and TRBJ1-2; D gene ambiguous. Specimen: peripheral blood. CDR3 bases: TGTGCCAGTAGTTTCGACCCGTCGAGGGAGGGCTACACCTTC. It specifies CASSFDPSREGYTF.